Below are 14 T cell receptor beta chains sequenced from a single sample in a study of shared clonotypes between healthy human individuals. Some clones are missing from TCRdb's copy, which holds only in-frame ones; the method was immunoSEQ multiplex PCR. The sample has about 2.5 million clones; about 90% are singletons. Sequencing input: naive CD4+ T cells from PBMCs. Subset described: CD45RA+ positively selected. The receptor set was obtained from a man aged 18 to 35 in good health. Some clones in this sample may be carry-over from other donors' samples.

The chain links TRBV6-5 to TRBJ2-2, with unresolved D. Trimming left V 5 bases short and J 5 bases short, with 12 bases between. This CDR3 contains 14 residues. Germline CDR1 MNHEY, CDR2 SVGAGI. This CDR3 is CASSPSFRTGELFF. DNA of the CDR3: TGTGCCAGCAGTCCCTCATTCCGGACCGGGGAGCTGTTTTTT.

The chain employs TRBV29-1 and TRBJ1-1, with D unresolved. The CDR3 contains 15 residues. Germline CDR1 reads SQVTM; CDR2 reads ANQGSEA. Deletions cut 5 bases from V and 1 base from J, with 17 bases between. The CDR3 bases are TGCAGCGTTACAGACACCCAAAGGGCGAACACTGAAGCTTTCTTT. Translated: CSVTDTQRANTEAFF. The full variable domain, in which reference TRBV29-1 and TRBJ1-1 provide the parts outside the CDR3, is SAVISQKPSRDICQRGTSLTIQCQVDSQVTMMFWYRQQPGQSLTLIATANQGSEATYESGFVIDKFPISRPNLTFSTLTVSNMSPEDSSIYLCSVTDTQRANTEAFFGQGTRLTVV.

The V gene is TRBV6-1, the J gene TRBJ1-5, with a tentative D call TRBD1 (5 bases). The CDR3 covers 13 residues. Germline loops: CDR1 MNHNS, CDR2 SASEGT. Trimming cost V 7 bases and J 5 bases, with 12 bases left between them. The CDR3 protein is CASTRVKDQPQHF. The DNA for the CDR3 is TGTGCCAGCACCAGGGTCAAGGATCAGCCCCAGCATTTT.

The rearrangement uses TRBV27 and TRBJ2-4; maybe TRBD2 (6 bases). Germline V gene lookup returns CDR1 MNHEY and CDR2 SMNVEV (reference sequence). The CDR3 loop spans 17 amino acids. V was pared by 6 bases and J by 4 bases, with 22 bases between. The CDR3 protein is CASSGVVRGGLKNIQYF. The CDR3 DNA reads as TGTGCCAGCAGCGGTGTTGTGAGGGGAGGACTGAAAAACATTCAGTACTTC.

The rearrangement links TRBV29-1 to TRBJ2-4; 8 nucleotides match TRBD1. Looked up from germline, CDR1 is SQVTM and CDR2 is ANQGSEA. V lost 4 bases and J lost 7; bases outside the gene matches: 6. This CDR3 is built from 13 residues. CDR3 DNA sequence: TGCAGCGTTGCCGCCGGACAGGGTAACATTCAGTACTTC. This sequence encodes CSVAAGQGNIQYF.

The chain employs TRBV15 and TRBJ2-3; TRBD2 aligns across 13 bases. Germline V CDR1 and CDR2: LNHNV, YYDKDF (reference sequence). The CDR3 length is 14 residues. V shed 6 bases, J shed 7 bases, and the junction held 4 bases outside the gene matches. The CDR3 region is CATSGLAGANTQYF. CDR3 nucleotides: TGTGCCACCAGTGGACTAGCGGGAGCGAATACGCAGTATTTT.

This chain joins TRBV5-1 and TRBJ2-6, with D unclear. CDR3 length: 16 amino acids. The germline V gene has CDR1 SGHRS and CDR2 YFSETQ. Trimming shortened V by 1 base and J by 4 bases, and 12 bases separated the two germline ends. In DNA, the CDR3 is TGCGCCAGCAGCTTGCGGCCCCTGGACGGGGCCAACGTCCTGACTTTC. It specifies CASSLRPLDGANVLTF.

V is TRBV19 and J is TRBJ2-1; TRBD1 agrees at 11 bases. Germline CDR1 is LNHDA and CDR2 is SQIVND (reference sequence). The length of the CDR3 is 16 residues. V lost 5 bases and J lost 5; bases outside the gene matches: 8. This CDR3 is CASSRIKGQGDNEQFF. In nucleotides, the CDR3 is TGTGCCAGTAGTCGCATCAAGGGACAGGGGGACAATGAGCAGTTCTTC.

The gene calls are TRBV7-2 and TRBJ2-7; TRBD2 aligns across 12 bases. The CDR3 runs to 16 residues. Germline V gene lookup returns CDR1 SGHTA and CDR2 FQGNSA. V was pared by 5 bases and J by 4 bases, with 9 bases of the junction left unmatched. The CDR3 sequence: CASSPQTSGSLYEQYF. The CDR3, as DNA: TGTGCCAGCAGCCCACAGACTAGCGGGAGTCTATACGAGCAGTACTTC.

V usage is TRBV7-9 and J usage is TRBJ2-7, with D perhaps TRBD1 or TRBD2 (5 bases each). This CDR3 has 15 residues. Trimming stripped 4 bases from V and 3 bases from J, with 16 bases between. Looked up from germline, CDR1 is SEHNR and CDR2 is FQNEAQ (reference sequence). The CDR3 protein is CASSSGPRGHYEQYF. The DNA of the CDR3 is TGTGCCAGCAGCTCCGGTCCTCGGGGCCACTACGAGCAGTACTTC. The variable domain in full, with the rest retrieved from reference TRBV7-9 and TRBJ2-7, is DTGVSQNPRHKITKRGQNVTFRCDPISEHNRLYWYRQTLGQGPEFLTYFQNEAQLEKSRLLSDRFSAERPKGSFSTLEIQRTEQGDSAMYLCASSSGPRGHYEQYFGPGTRLTVT.

This clone occurred once. The chain couples TRBV16 to TRBJ2-3; TRBD1 is a possible D gene (5 bases). CDR1 is KGHSY, CDR2 FQNENV, per germline. Trimming left V 1 base short and J 0 bases short, with 5 bases between. There are 14 residues in the CDR3. CDR3 bases: TGTGCCAGCAGCCAATGGGGCAGCACAGATACGCAGTATTTT. As protein: CASSQWGSTDTQYF.

The chain recombines TRBV12-5 with TRBJ2-5, with 7 bases fitting TRBD2. This CDR3 has 15 amino acids. Germline V gene sequence: CDR1 LGHNT, CDR2 FRNRAP. V trimming: 8 bases; J trimming: 3 bases; junction bases outside the gene matches: 12. The CDR3 here is CASWVGGREEETQYF. The CDR3 region has the DNA TGTGCTAGTTGGGTGGGGGGGAGAGAAGAAGAGACCCAGTACTTC.

Only one count was recorded for this clone. This rearrangement joins TRBV4-2 to TRBJ2-2; D is unclear. In germline, CDR1 is LGHNA, CDR2 YNFKEQ. CDR3 size: 14 residues. Trimming stripped 1 base from V and 4 bases from J, with 7 bases between. This CDR3 is CASSQGIITGELFF. The CDR3 nucleotides read TGTGCCAGCAGCCAAGGTATCATCACCGGGGAGCTGTTTTTT.

This chain joins TRBV5-5 and TRBJ2-7, with 7 bases that match TRBD2. The CDR3 consists of 15 residues. Germline assignment: CDR1 SGHKS and CDR2 YYEKEE (reference sequence). V shed 4 bases, J shed 5 bases, and the junction held 12 bases outside the gene matches. CDR3 sequence: CASSPVGGSVNEQYF. The CDR3 nucleotides read TGTGCCAGCAGCCCCGTGGGCGGGAGCGTAAACGAGCAGTACTTC.